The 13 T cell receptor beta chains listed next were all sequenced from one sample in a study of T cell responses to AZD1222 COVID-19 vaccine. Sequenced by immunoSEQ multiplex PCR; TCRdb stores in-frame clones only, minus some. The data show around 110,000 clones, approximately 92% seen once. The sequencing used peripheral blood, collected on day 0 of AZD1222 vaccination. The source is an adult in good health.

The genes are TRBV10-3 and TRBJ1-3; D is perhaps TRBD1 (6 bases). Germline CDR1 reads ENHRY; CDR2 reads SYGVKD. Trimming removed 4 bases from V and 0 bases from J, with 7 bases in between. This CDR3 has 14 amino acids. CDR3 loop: CAISGTVSGNTIYF. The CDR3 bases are TGTGCCATCAGTGGGACAGTCTCTGGAAACACCATATATTTT.

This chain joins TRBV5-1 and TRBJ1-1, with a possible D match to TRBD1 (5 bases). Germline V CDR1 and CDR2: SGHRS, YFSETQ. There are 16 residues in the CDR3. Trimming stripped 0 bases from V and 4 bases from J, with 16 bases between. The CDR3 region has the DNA TGCGCCAGCAGCTTGGGCCGGCAGGGTTTGGGCACTGAAGCTTTCTTT. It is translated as CASSLGRQGLGTEAFF.

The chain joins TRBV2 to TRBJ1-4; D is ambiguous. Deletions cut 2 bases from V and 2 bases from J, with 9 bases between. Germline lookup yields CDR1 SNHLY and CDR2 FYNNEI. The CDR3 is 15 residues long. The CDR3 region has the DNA TGTGCCAGCAGTGAAAGGAGGCTTACTAATGAAAAACTGTTTTTT. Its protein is CASSERRLTNEKLFF.

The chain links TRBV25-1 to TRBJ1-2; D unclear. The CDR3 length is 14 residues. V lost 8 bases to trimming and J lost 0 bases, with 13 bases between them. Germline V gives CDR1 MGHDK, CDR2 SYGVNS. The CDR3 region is CASQRPGTNYGYTF. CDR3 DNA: TGTGCCAGCCAACGGCCGGGCACTAACTATGGCTACACCTTC.

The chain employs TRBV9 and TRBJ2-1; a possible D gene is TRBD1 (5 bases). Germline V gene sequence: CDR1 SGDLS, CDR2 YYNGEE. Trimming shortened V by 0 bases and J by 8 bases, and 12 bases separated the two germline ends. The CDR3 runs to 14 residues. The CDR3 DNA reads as TGTGCCAGCAGCGTAGCACCCTCCAGGGATGAGCAGTTCTTC. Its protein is CASSVAPSRDEQFF.

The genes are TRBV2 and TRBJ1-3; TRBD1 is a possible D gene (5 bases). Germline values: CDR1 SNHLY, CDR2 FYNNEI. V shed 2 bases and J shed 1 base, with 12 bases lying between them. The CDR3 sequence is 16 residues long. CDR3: CASSERTTPSGNTIYF. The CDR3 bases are TGTGCCAGCAGTGAACGGACAACCCCATCTGGAAACACCATATATTTT. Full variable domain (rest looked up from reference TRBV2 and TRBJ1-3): EPEVTQTPSHQVTQMGQEVILRCVPISNHLYFYWYRQILGQKVEFLVSFYNNEISEKSEIFDDQFSVERPDGSNFTLKIRSTKLEDSAMYFCASSERTTPSGNTIYFGEGSWLTVV.

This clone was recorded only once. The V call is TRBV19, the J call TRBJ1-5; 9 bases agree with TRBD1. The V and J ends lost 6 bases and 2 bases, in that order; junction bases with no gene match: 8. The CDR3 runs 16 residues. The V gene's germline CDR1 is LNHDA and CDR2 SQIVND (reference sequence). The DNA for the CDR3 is TGTGCCAGTAGAATCCCGGACAGGGGAGGCAATCAGCCCCAGCATTTT. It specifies CASRIPDRGGNQPQHF.

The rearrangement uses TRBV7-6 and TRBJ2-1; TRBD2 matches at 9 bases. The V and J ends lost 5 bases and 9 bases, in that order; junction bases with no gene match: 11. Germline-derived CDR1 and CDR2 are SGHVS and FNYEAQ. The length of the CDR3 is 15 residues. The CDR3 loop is CASSPAGGLKREQFF. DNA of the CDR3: TGTGCCAGCAGCCCGGCGGGGGGGCTTAAACGTGAGCAGTTCTTC.

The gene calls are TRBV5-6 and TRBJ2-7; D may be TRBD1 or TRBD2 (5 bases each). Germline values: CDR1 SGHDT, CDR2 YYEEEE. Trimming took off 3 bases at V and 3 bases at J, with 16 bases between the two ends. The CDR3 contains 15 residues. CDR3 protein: CASSSRDRQSYEQYF. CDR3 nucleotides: TGTGCCAGCAGCTCCCGGGACCGACAGAGCTACGAGCAGTACTTC.

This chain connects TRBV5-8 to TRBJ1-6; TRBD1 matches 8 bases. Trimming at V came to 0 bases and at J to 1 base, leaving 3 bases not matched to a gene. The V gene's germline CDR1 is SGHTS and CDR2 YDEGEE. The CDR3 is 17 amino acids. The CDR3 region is CASSLVDRASYNSPLHF. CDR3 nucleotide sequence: TGTGCCAGCAGCTTGGTGGACAGGGCATCCTATAATTCACCCCTCCACTTT.

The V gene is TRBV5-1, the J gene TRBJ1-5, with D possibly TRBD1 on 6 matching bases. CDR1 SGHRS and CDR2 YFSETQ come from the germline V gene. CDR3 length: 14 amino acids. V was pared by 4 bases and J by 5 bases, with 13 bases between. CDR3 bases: TGCGCCAGCAGCCGTGGGGGGGCGGATCAGCCCCAGCATTTT. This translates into CASSRGGADQPQHF.

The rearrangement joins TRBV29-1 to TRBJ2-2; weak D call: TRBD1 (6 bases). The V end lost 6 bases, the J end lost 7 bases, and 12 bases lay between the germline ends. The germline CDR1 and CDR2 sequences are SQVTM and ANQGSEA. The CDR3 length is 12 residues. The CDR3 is CSVLRGGGELFF. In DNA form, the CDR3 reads TGCAGCGTACTCAGGGGCGGCGGGGAGCTGTTTTTT.

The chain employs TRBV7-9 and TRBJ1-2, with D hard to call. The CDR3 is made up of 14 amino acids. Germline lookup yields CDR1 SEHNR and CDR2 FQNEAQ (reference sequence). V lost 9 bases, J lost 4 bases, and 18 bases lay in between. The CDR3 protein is CASIQGSLSYGYTF. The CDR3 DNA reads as TGTGCCAGTATCCAAGGGAGCTTGAGCTATGGCTACACCTTC.